The 6 T cell receptor beta chains below were found in one sample sequenced in a study of Tregs in tolerant kidney transplant recipients (dated by TCRdb to between 2018 and 2021). Preparation of the library involved the immunoSEQ multiplex PCR assay. The table was pulled from immuneACCESS by TCRdb, which kept in-frame rearrangements only. Such tables lose some clones; where checked, under half of the loss comes from unresolved V genes, and the rest has no known cause. The sample records just under 65,000 clones, 95% to 98% of which are singletons. 0.34% of the sample goes to the ten largest clones. The meaning of the sample's time point label: blood sample drawn before combined kidney and bone marrow transplant. The input for sequencing was Tregs from blood, taken before the transplant. The receptors derive from a human donor who received a combined kidney and bone marrow transplant.

This clone has just one count. The J gene is TRBJ1-5, the V gene TRBV10-2; D may be TRBD1 (6 bases). V dropped 0 bases and J dropped 5 bases, with 11 bases sitting between them. The CDR3 is 15 residues long. Germline CDR1 WSHSY, CDR2 SAAADI. CDR3 in DNA: TGCGCCAGCAGTGAGTCGGGACACGGGTATCAGCCCCAGCATTTT. It yields the protein CASSESGHGYQPQHF.

This sequence joins TRBV11-2 and TRBJ2-1; 8 nucleotides match TRBD2. The germline CDR1 and CDR2 sequences are SGHAT and FQNNGV. J gave up 4 bases and V 4 bases, and 6 bases lay outside the gene matches. The CDR3 sequence is 15 residues long. The DNA of the CDR3 is TGTGCCAGCAGCTACGAAAAGCGGGGGTACAATGAGCAGTTCTTC. Amino acids: CASSYEKRGYNEQFF.

The V call is TRBV11-2, the J call TRBJ2-7; D uncertain. This CDR3 is built from 13 residues. Trimming left V 8 bases short and J 7 bases short, with 18 bases between. In germline, CDR1 is SGHAT, CDR2 FQNNGV. The CDR3 region has the DNA TGTGCCAGCGGCCTCCGCCCCATCGGGGAGCAGTACTTC. It translates to CASGLRPIGEQYF.

The rearrangement uses TRBV5-1 and TRBJ2-2; tentatively, D is TRBD1 (5 bases). The CDR3 sequence is 13 residues long. Germline V gives CDR1 SGHRS, CDR2 YFSETQ. Trimming left V 5 bases short and J 10 bases short, with 15 bases between. CDR3 loop: CASRQAGIEELFF. CDR3 bases: TGCGCCAGCAGACAAGCAGGGATCGAGGAGCTGTTTTTT.

This clone was detected a few times. The CDR3 nucleotides are TGTGCCAGCAGGGACAGGGTAACCGGGGAGCTGTTTTTT. Translating gives CASRDRVTGELFF. The rearrangement links TRBV6-5 to TRBJ2-2, with 8 nucleotides matching TRBD1. The CDR3 extends over 13 amino acids. CDR1 and CDR2 (germline): MNHEY, SVGAGI. V lost 6 bases and J lost 5; bases outside the gene matches: 2.

V and J are TRBV6-4 and TRBJ2-7; D is possibly TRBD2 (5 bases). Per germline, CDR1 MRHNA and CDR2 SNTAGT. CDR3 size: 14 residues. Trimming pared 3 bases from V and 3 bases from J, leaving 12 bases between. CDR3 region: CASSDSGVNYEQYF. For the CDR3, the DNA is TGTGCCAGCAGTGATTCCGGGGTTAACTACGAGCAGTACTTC.